This T cell receptor beta chain was identified in a study of T cell responses to AZD1222 COVID-19 vaccine. With regard to this clone: The target antigen is unknown.

The method was immunoSEQ multiplex PCR; TCRdb's version includes in-frame clones alone and lacks a portion of them. This table has some 110,000 clones, just over 85% appearing once. CDR1 and CDR2 (germline): SGHAT, FQNNGV. V was cut by 0 bases and J by 2 bases, with 10 bases left in between. This CDR3 has 15 amino acids. Study-level results: Most donors were white British, females outnumbered males, and clonal diversity was possibly underestimated. At baseline, seropositivity was found in only 5 to 7 AZD1222 recipients. Spike-wide vaccine-associated CD4 TCRs dominated at 160-218 and 743-854.

The J gene is TRBJ1-2, the V gene TRBV11-2; possible D gene TRBD1, 5 bases. The input for sequencing was peripheral blood, taken 28 days after the second AZD1222 dose. The origin of this receptor is an adult who received the AZD1222 COVID-19 vaccine. The CDR3 DNA is TGTGCCAGCAGCTTAGATTGGGGGGTGAACTATGGCTACACCTTC. Translated: CASSLDWGVNYGYTF.